This T cell receptor beta chain was recovered during a study of blood T cell repertoires in COVID-19. Study information: From the United States, Italy and Spain came samples of acute and convalescent COVID-19. PBMCs, B-cell-depleted T cells, or T cells were the source of the cDNA or gDNA that made up the material.

Original processing methods: For nucleated cells, counts were estimated from reference gene primer amplification. Clones were read by immunoSEQ multiplex PCR, and TCRdb kept only the in-frame ones, dropping some. That table supplies the V and J calls and clone size; D and trimming were determined from the DNA. The table lists 45,000 to 65,000 clones, roughly 89% of them singletons. Source material: peripheral blood. This TCR was recovered from an older man with active or convalescent COVID-19.

CDR3 nucleotides: TGTGCCAGCAGGGGGCGGGGGAGCTCTAGCACAGATACGCAGTATTTT. Translating gives CASRGRGSSSTDTQYF. V and J are TRBV6-6 and TRBJ2-3; the match to TRBD2 covers 7 bases. The CDR3 extends over 16 amino acids. Trimming took 6 bases from V and 0 from J; bases not matched to a gene: 9. In germline, CDR1 is MNHNY, CDR2 SVGAGI (reference sequence).